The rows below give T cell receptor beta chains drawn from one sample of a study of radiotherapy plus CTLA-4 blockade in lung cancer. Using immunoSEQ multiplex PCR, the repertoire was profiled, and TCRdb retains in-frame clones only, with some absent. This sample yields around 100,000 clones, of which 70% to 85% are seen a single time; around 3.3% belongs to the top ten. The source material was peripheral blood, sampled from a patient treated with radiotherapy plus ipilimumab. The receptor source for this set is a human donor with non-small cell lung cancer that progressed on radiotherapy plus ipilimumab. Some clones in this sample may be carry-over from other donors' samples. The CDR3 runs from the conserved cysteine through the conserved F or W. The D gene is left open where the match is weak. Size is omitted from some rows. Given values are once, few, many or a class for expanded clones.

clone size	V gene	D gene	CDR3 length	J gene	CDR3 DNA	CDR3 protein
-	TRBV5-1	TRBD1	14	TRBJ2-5	TGCGCCAGCCGACAAACAGGGGGCGGTGAGACCCAGTACTTC	CASRQTGGGETQYF
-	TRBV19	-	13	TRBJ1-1	TGTGCCAGTAGTATTTGGAGGGCGGCTGAAGCTTTCTTT	CASSIWRAAEAFF
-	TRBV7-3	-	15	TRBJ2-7	TGTGCCAGCAGCTTATATGTCAGGGGCACCGACGAGCAGTACTTC	CASSLYVRGTDEQYF
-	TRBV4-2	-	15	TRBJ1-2	TGTGCCAGCAGCCAAGATCTAAGGTCTAACTATGGCTACACCTTC	CASSQDLRSNYGYTF
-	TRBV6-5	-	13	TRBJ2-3	TGTGCCAGCAGGCCTGGGGGTTCAGATACGCAGTATTTT	CASRPGGSDTQYF
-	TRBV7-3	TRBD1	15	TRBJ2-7	TGTGCCAGCAGCTTAGGACAGGGGATTTACCACGAGCAGTACTTC	CASSLGQGIYHEQYF
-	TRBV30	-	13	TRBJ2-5	TGTGCCTGGAGTGGAGGACCTGGGGAGACCCAGTACTTC	CAWSGGPGETQYF
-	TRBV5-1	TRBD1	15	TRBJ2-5	TGCGCCAGCAGCGCCCTAGCAGGGGGCGGGGAGACCCAGTACTTC	CASSALAGGGETQYF
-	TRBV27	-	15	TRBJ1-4	TGTGCCAGCAGTCCCCGCGGGGGAGGGAATGAAAAACTGTTTTTT	CASSPRGGGNEKLFF
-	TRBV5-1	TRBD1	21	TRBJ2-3	TGCGCCAGCAGCTTGGATCGGTCGGACAGGGGGCTCGGTTCGAGCACAGATACGCAGTATTTT	CASSLDRSDRGLGSSTDTQYF
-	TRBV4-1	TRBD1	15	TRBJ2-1	TGCGCCAGCAGCCGTGGGGACAGCAAGGCCAATGAGCAGTTCTTC	CASSRGDSKANEQFF
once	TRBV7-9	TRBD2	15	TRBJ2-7	TGTGCCAGCAGCTTAGTGGGGACTAGCAATAGCGAGCAGTACTTC	CASSLVGTSNSEQYF
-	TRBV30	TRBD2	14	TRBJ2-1	TGTGCCTGGGGTCTAGCGGGGGGTACCAATGAGCAGTTCTTC	CAWGLAGGTNEQFF
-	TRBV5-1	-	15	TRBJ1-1	TGCGCCAGCAGCTTGTGGGGGGGAGGGAACACTGAAGCTTTCTTT	CASSLWGGGNTEAFF
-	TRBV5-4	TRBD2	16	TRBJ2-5	TGTGCCAGCAGCAAAACTAGCGGGGGGCGTCAAGAGACCCAGTACTTC	CASSKTSGGRQETQYF
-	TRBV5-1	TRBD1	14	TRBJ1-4	TGCGCCAGCAGCTCGCTGACAGGGGGTGAAAAACTGTTTTTT	CASSSLTGGEKLFF
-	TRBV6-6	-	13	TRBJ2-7	TGTGCCAGCAGTTACTCCAGGGTGGGTGAGCAGTACTTC	CASSYSRVGEQYF
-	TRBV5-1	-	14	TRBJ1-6	TGCGCCAGCAGCCCTTGGGAAACCCATTCACCCCTCCACTTT	CASSPWETHSPLHF
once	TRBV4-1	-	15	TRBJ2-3	TGCGCCAGCAGCCAAGTGGGGCACCTCACAGATACGCAGTATTTT	CASSQVGHLTDTQYF
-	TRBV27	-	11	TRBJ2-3	TGTGCCAGCAGTTTGGGGGATACGCAGTATTTT	CASSLGDTQYF
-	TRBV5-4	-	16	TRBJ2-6	TGTGCCAGCAGCTTGGCGGGTGACTCTGGGGCCAACGTCCTGACTTTC	CASSLAGDSGANVLTF
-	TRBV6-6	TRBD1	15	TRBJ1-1	TGTGCCAGCAGTGCAACCCAGGGGGCGAAAAGAGAAGCTTTCTTT	CASSATQGAKREAFF
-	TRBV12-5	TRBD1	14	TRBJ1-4	TGTGCTAGTGGTTCGGGACAGCCTAATGAAAAACTGTTTTTT	CASGSGQPNEKLFF
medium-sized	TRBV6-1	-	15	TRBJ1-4	TGTGCCAGCAGGGGACGTGACGAGGCTAATGAAAAACTGTTTTTT	CASRGRDEANEKLFF
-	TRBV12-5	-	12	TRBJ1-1	TGTGCTAGTGGTACGGATGTCACTGAAGCTTTCTTT	CASGTDVTEAFF
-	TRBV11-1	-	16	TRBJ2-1	TGTGCCAGCAGCCTAAGGAGACAGGCTGAGTACAATGAGCAGTTCTTC	CASSLRRQAEYNEQFF
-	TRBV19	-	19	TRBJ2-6	TGTGCCAGTAGTACCGGGACCGTGACTACGGGCTCTGGGGCCAACGTCCTGACTTTC	CASSTGTVTTGSGANVLTF
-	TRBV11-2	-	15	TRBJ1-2	TGTGCCAGCAGCTTAGTAATTGGCAGGGGCTATGGCTACACCTTC	CASSLVIGRGYGYTF
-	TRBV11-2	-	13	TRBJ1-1	TGTGCCAGCAGCTTAGTCGGGGGACGAGGAGCTTTCTTT	CASSLVGGRGAFF
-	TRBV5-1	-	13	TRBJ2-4	TGCGCCAGCAGCTTCAGGATCCGAGACATTCAGTACTTC	CASSFRIRDIQYF
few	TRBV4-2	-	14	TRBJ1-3	TGTGCCAGCAGCCTCGGTGGGTCTGGAAACACCATATATTTT	CASSLGGSGNTIYF